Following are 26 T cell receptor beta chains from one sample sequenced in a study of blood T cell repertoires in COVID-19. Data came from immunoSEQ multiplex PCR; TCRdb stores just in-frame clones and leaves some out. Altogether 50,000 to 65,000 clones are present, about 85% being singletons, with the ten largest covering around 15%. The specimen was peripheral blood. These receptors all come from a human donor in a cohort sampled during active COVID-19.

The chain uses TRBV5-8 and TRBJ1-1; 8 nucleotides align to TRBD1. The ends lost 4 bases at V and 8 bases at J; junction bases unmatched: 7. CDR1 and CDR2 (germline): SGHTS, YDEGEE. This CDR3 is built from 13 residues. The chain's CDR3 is CASSRGQGPEAFF. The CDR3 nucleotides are TGTGCCAGCAGCCGTGGACAGGGCCCAGAAGCTTTCTTT.

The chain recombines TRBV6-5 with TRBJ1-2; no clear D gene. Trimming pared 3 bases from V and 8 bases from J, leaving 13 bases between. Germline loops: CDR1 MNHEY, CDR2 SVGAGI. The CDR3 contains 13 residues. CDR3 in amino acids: CASSYGGLRGYTF. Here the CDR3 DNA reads TGTGCCAGCAGTTATGGTGGGCTTAGGGGCTACACCTTC.

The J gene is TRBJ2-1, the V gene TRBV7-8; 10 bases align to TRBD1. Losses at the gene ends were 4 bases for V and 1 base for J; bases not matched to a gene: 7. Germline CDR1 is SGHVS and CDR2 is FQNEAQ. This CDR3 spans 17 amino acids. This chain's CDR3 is CASSSRGTGASYNEQFF. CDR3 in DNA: TGTGCCAGCAGCTCTAGAGGGACAGGGGCTTCCTACAATGAGCAGTTCTTC.

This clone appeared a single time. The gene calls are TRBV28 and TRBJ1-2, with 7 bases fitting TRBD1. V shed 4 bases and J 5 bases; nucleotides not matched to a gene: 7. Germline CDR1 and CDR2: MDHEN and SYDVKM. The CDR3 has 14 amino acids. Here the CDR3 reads CASSYQSQGYGYTF. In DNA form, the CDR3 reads TGTGCCAGCAGTTACCAATCACAGGGGTATGGCTACACCTTC.

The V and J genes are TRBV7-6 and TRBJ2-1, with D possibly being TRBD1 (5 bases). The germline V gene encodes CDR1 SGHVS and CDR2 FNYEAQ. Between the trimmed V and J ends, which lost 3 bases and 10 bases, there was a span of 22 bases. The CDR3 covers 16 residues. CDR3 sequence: CASSLWTRTLPLEQFF. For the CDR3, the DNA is TGTGCCAGCAGCTTGTGGACAAGGACCCTTCCCCTCGAGCAGTTCTTC.

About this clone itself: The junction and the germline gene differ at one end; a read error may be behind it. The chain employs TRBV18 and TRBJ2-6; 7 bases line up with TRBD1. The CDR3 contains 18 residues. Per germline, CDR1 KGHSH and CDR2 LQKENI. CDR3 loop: CASSAPGQINSGANVLTF. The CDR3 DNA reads TGTGCCAGCTCAGCACCGGGACAGATAAACTCTGGGGCCAACGTCCTGACTTTC. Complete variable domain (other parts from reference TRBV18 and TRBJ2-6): NAGVMQNPRHLVRRRGQEARLRCSPMKGHSHVYWYRQLPEEGLKFMVYLQKENIIDESGMPKERFSAEFPKEGPSILRIQQVVRGDSAAYFCASSAPGQINSGANVLTFGAGSRLTVL.

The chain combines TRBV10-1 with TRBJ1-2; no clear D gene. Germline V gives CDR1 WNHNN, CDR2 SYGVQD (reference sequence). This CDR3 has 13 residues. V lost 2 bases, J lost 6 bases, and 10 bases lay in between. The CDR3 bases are TGCGCCAGCAGTGAGACGAGCGAAGATGGCTACACCTTC. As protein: CASSETSEDGYTF.

The CDR3 DNA is TGCGCCAGCAGTACTACAGGGGTGGGCGGCTACACCTTC. Translated: CASSTTGVGGYTF. This chain connects TRBV10-2 to TRBJ1-2, with 7 bases matching TRBD1. Trimming at V came to 5 bases and at J to 8 bases, leaving 8 bases not matched to a gene. There are 13 residues in the CDR3. Germline V gene lookup returns CDR1 WSHSY and CDR2 SAAADI.

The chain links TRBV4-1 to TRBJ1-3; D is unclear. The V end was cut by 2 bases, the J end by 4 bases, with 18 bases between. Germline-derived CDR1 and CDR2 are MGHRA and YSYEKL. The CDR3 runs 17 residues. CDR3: CASSQPKGGNAGNTIYF. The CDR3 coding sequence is TGCGCCAGCAGCCAACCCAAGGGAGGGAACGCCGGAAACACCATATATTTT.

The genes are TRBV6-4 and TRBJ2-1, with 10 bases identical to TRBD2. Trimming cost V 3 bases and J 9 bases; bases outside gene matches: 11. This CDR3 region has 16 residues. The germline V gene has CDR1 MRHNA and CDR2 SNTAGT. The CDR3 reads CASSDFGTSDRGEQFF. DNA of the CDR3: TGTGCCAGCAGTGATTTTGGGACTAGCGATAGGGGTGAGCAGTTCTTC.

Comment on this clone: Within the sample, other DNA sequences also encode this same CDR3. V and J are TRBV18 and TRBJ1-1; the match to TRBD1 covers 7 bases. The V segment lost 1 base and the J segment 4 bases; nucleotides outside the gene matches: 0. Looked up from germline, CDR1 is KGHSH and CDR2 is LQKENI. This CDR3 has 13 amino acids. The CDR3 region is CASSPQGATEAFF. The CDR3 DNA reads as TGTGCCAGCTCACCACAGGGGGCCACTGAAGCTTTCTTT.

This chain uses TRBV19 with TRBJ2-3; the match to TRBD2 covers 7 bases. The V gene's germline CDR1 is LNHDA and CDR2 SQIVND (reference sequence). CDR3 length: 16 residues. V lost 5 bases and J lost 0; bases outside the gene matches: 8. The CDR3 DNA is TGTGCCAGTAGTCCCTCAGGACTAGTTAGCACAGATACGCAGTATTTT. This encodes CASSPSGLVSTDTQYF.

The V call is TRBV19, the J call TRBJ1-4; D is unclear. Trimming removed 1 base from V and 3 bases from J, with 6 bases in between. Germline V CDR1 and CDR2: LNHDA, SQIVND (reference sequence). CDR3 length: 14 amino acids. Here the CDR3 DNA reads TGTGCCAGTAGTATAGCGTCCTCTAATGAAAAACTGTTTTTT. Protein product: CASSIASSNEKLFF.

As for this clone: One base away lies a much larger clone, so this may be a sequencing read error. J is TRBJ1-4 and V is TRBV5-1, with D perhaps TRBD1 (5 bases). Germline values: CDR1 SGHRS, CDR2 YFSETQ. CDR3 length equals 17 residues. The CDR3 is CTSSLGGTLGPNEKLFF. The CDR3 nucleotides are TGCACCAGCAGCTTGGGCGGGACGCTGGGACCTAATGAAAAACTGTTTTTT.

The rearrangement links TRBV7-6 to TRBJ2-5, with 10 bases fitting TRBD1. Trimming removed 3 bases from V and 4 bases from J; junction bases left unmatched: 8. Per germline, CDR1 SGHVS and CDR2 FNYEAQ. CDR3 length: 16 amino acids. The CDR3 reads CASSFPRDRGGETQYF. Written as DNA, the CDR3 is TGTGCCAGCAGCTTCCCCCGGGACAGGGGAGGAGAGACCCAGTACTTC.

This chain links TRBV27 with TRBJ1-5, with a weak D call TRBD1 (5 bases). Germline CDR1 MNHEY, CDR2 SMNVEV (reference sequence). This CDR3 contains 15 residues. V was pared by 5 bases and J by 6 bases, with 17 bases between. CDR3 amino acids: CASSASGGSFQPQHF. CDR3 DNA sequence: TGTGCCAGCAGTGCTTCCGGGGGGTCTTTTCAGCCCCAGCATTTT.

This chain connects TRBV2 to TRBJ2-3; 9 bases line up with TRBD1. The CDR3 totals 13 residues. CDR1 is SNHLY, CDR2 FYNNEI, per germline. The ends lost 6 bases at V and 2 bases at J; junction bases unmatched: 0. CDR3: CASRQGATDTQYF. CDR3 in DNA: TGTGCCAGCAGACAGGGGGCCACAGATACGCAGTATTTT. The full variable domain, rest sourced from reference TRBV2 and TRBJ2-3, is EPEVTQTPSHQVTQMGQEVILRCVPISNHLYFYWYRQILGQKVEFLVSFYNNEISEKSEIFDDQFSVERPDGSNFTLKIRSTKLEDSAMYFCASRQGATDTQYFGPGTRLTVL.

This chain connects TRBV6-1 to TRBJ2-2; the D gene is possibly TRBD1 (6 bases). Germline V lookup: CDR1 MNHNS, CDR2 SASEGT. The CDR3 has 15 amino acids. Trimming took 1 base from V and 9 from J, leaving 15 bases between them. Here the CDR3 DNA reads TGTGCCAGCAGTGAAGGGGCCAGGGGTGATAGGGAGCTGTTTTTT. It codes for CASSEGARGDRELFF.

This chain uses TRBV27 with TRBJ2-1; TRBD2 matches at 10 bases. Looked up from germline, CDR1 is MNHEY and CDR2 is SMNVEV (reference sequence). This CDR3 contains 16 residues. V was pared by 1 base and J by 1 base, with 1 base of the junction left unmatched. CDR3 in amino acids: CASSLFSGRSYNEQFF. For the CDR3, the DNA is TGTGCCAGCAGTTTATTTAGCGGGAGGTCCTACAATGAGCAGTTCTTC.

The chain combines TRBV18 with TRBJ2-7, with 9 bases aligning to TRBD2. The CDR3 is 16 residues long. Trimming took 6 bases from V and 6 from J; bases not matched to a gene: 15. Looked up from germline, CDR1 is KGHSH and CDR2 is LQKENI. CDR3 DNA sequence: TGTGCCAGCTCGCCCCCTAGCGGGAATACAGCCCGCGAGCAGTACTTC. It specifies CASSPPSGNTAREQYF.

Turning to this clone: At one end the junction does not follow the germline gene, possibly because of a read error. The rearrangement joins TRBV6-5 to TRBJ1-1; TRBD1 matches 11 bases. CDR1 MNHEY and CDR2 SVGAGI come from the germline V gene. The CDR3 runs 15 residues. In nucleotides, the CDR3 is TGTGCCAGCAGGCCGGGACAGGGGGGGAACGCTGAAGCTTTCTTT. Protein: CASRPGQGGNAEAFF.

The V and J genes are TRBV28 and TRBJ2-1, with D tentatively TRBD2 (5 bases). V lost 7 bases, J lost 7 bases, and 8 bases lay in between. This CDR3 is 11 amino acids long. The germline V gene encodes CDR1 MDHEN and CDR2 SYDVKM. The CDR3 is CASTPGNEQFF. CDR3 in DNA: TGTGCCAGCACCCCGGGGAATGAGCAGTTCTTC.

This chain's CDR3 is CATSERDRIYEQYF. The CDR3 coding sequence is TGTGCCACCAGTGAACGGGACAGGATCTACGAGCAGTACTTC. The chain combines TRBV24-1 with TRBJ2-7; 8 bases map to TRBD1. The CDR3 totals 14 residues. Trimming at V came to 4 bases and at J to 3 bases, leaving 4 bases not matched to a gene. Germline CDR1 KGHDR, CDR2 SFDVKD.

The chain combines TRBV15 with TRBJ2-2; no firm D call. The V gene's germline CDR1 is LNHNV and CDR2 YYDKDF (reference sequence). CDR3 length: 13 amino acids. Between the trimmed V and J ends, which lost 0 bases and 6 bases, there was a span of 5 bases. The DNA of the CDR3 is TGTGCCACCAGCAGAGACTATTCCGGGGAGCTGTTTTTT. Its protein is CATSRDYSGELFF.

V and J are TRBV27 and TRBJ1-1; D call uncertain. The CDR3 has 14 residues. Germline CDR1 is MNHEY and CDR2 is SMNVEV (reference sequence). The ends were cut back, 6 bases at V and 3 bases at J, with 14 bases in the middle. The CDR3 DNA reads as TGTGCCAGCAGCTACTGGGGAGGGTACACTGAAGCTTTCTTT. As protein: CASSYWGGYTEAFF.

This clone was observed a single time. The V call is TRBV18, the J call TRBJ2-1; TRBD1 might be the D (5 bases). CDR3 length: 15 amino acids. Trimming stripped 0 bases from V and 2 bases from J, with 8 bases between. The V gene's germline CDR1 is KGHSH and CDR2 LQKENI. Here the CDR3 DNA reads TGTGCCAGCTCACCACCAGGGGTCCCCTACAATGAGCAGTTCTTC. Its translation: CASSPPGVPYNEQFF.